This passage covers 7 T cell receptor beta chains from one sample sequenced in a study of lung T cells in sarcoidosis with Löfgren's syndrome. TCRdb reanalysed the reads using MiXCR and keeps one entry per CDR3 protein. The sample lists 50,000 to 65,000 distinct CDR3 sequences; over 20% were seen once. The sample was CD4+ T cells from PBMCs. These receptors originate from a human donor with sarcoidosis (Löfgren's syndrome or another form), or a control subject (not recorded which).

V and J are TRBV11-2 and TRBJ2-1; D uncertain. The CDR3 contains 13 residues. Germline V gene sequence: CDR1 SGHAT, CDR2 FQNNGV. The V end lost 6 bases, the J end lost 4 bases, and 10 bases lay between the germline ends. DNA for the CDR3: TGTGCCAGCAGTCTAAACAGTTACAATGAGCAGTTCTTC. Translation: CASSLNSYNEQFF.

Only a few counts were recorded for this clonotype. V gene TRBV3-1 combines with J gene TRBJ1-1; D unresolved. The V and J ends lost 1 base and 1 base respectively, with 7 bases between them. Germline-derived CDR1 and CDR2 are LGHDT and YNNKEL (reference sequence). CDR3 size: 14 residues. The CDR3 region is CASSQVSRNTEAFF. CDR3 bases: TGTGCCAGCAGCCAAGTTAGTCGGAACACTGAAGCTTTCTTT.

This clonotype was detected many times. The chain recombines TRBV7-2 with TRBJ2-1; 8 bases match TRBD2. J lost 1 base, V lost 4 bases, and 6 bases had no gene match. CDR3 length equals 16 residues. CDR1 is SGHTA, CDR2 FQGNSA, per germline. Written as DNA, the CDR3 is TGTGCCAGCAGCTCCCCCGGGACTAGATCCTACAATGAGCAGTTCTTC. Its protein is CASSSPGTRSYNEQFF.

This clonotype was recorded many times. This chain uses TRBV4-3 with TRBJ1-3; tentative D call: TRBD1 (6 bases). The germline CDR1 and CDR2 sequences are LGHNA and YSLEER. This CDR3 is 15 amino acids long. V lost 1 base to trimming and J lost 7 bases, with 14 bases between them. This CDR3 is CASSQAGTGGNTIYF. The CDR3 nucleotides read TGCGCCAGCAGCCAAGCCGGGACCGGGGGCAACACCATATATTTT.

This clonotype was seen repeatedly, ten times or more. This rearrangement joins TRBV20-1 to TRBJ2-7; 9 bases agree with TRBD2. CDR3 length: 19 residues. Germline V lookup: CDR1 DFQATT, CDR2 SNEGSKA (reference sequence). V lost 0 bases to trimming and J lost 0 bases; unmatched junction nucleotides: 15. The CDR3 spells CSARDRLKTQREVSYEQYF. The CDR3 bases are TGCAGTGCTAGAGATCGTTTAAAAACCCAGCGGGAGGTCTCCTACGAGCAGTACTTC.

The sample holds many counts of this clonotype. The gene calls are TRBV7-2 and TRBJ1-5; no definite D call. Trimming left V 1 base short and J 2 bases short, with 12 bases between. CDR3 length: 16 residues. Germline lookup yields CDR1 SGHTA and CDR2 FQGNSA. CDR3: CASSLVSQPGNQPQHF. In nucleotides, the CDR3 is TGTGCCAGCAGCTTAGTATCACAACCCGGCAATCAGCCCCAGCATTTT.

On this clonotype itself: A much larger clone lies one base from this, so it may be a read error. The missing conserved phenylalanine or tryptophan at the end of this CDR3 makes a read error likely. The CDR3, as DNA: TGTGCCAGCAGCTTAATCCAGGGCTCCTACGAGCAGTACCTC. Residues: CASSLIQGSYEQYL. The chain recombines TRBV7-6 with TRBJ2-7, with D maybe TRBD1 (5 bases). The germline V gene encodes CDR1 SGHVS and CDR2 FNYEAQ. With 2 bases removed from V and 0 bases from J, the gap between germline ends came to 8 bases. The CDR3 spans 14 residues.